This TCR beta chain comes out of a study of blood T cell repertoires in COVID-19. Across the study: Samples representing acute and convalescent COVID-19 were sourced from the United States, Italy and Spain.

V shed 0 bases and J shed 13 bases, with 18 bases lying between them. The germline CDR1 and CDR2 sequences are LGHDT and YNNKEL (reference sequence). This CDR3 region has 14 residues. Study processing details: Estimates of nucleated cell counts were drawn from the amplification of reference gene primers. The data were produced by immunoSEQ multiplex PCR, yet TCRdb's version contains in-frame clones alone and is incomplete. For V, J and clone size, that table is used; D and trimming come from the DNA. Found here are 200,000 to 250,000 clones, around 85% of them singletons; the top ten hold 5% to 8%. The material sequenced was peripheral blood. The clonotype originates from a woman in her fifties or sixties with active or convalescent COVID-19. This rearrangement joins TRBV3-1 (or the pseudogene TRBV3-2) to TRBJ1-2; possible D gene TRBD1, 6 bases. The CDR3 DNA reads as TGTGCCAGCAGCCAAGATGTAACGACAGGTGCTTCCACCTTC. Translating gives CASSQDVTTGASTF.